This TCR beta chain was sequenced in a study of blood T cell repertoires in COVID-19. The data were produced by immunoSEQ multiplex PCR, yet TCRdb's version contains in-frame clones alone and is incomplete. The sample lists 35,000 to 50,000 clones, approximately 89% occurring once. Trimming stripped 0 bases from V and 0 bases from J, with 10 bases between. There are 15 residues in the CDR3. CDR1 is SGHKS and CDR2 is YYEKEE in the germline V gene (reference sequence). This sequence joins TRBV5-5 and TRBJ2-7, with no clear D. The specimen was peripheral blood. This receptor was taken from a man aged 50-60 years with active COVID-19. CDR3 nucleotide sequence: TGTGCCAGCAGCTTGGCCCCGGGTAGCTCCTACGAGCAGTACTTC. This sequence encodes CASSLAPGSSYEQYF.